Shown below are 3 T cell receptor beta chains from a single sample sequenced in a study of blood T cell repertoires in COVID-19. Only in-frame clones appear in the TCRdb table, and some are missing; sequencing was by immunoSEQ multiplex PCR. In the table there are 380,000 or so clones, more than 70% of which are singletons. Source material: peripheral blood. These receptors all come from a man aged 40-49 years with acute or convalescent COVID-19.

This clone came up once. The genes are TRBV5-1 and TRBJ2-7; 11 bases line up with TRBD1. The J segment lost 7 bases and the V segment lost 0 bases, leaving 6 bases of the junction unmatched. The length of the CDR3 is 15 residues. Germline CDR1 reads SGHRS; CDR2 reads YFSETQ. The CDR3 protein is CASSLVGQGAGEQYF. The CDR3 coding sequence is TGCGCCAGCAGCTTGGTAGGACAGGGGGCAGGAGAGCAGTACTTC.

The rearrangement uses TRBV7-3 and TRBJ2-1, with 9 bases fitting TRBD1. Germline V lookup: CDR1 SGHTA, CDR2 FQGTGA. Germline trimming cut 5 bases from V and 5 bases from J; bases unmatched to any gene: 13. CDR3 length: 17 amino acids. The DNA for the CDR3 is TGTGCCAGCAGCCAACACAGCCCGGGACAGGGTAACAATGAGCAGTTCTTC. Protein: CASSQHSPGQGNNEQFF.

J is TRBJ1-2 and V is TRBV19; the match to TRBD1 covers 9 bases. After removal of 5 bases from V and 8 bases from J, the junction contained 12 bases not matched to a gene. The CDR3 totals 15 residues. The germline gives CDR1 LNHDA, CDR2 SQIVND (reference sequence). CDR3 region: CASSPSDRGLGGYTF. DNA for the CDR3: TGTGCCAGTAGTCCTTCGGACAGGGGCCTGGGAGGCTACACCTTC.